This T cell receptor beta chain was captured by sequencing in a study of CD8 T cells in ankylosing spondylitis. Points from the study as a whole: The study identified a TCR beta motif of several highly homologous variants that appeared characteristic of ankylosing spondylitis blood.

With regard to this clonotype: Its cognate antigen is unknown.

A single record per CDR3 protein comes from TCRdb applying MiXCR to the 5' RACE reads. This table holds approximately 520,000 distinct CDR3 sequences, under 5.5% found once. The V end was cut by 3 bases, the J end by 4 bases, with 17 bases between. The CDR3 totals 16 residues. The germline V gene encodes CDR1 MNHNS and CDR2 SASEGT. The sample was blood, either unsorted or a sorted T cell fraction (not recorded which). The clonotype comes from a male donor with ankylosing spondylitis. V is TRBV6-1 and J is TRBJ2-3; D gene unclear. This CDR3 is CASSEDGPEWADTQYF. As DNA, the CDR3 is TGTGCCAGCAGTGAGGACGGGCCGGAGTGGGCAGATACGCAGTATTTT.